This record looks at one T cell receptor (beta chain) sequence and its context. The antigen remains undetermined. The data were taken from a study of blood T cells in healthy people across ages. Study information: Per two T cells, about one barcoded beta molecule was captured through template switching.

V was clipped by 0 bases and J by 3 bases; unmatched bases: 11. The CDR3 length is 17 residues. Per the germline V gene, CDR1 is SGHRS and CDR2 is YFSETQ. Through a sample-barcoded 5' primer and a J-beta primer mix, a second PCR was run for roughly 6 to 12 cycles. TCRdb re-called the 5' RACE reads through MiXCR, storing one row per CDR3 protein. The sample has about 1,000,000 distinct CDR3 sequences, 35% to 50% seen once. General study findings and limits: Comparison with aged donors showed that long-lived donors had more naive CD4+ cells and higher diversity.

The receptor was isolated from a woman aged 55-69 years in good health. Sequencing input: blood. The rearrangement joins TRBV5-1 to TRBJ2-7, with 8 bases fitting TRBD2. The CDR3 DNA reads TGCGCCAGCAGCTTGGGGGGGCTAGCGGGTACCTACTACGAGCAGTACTTC. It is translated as CASSLGGLAGTYYEQYF.